Listed below are T cell receptor beta chains from one sample, sequenced in a study of CD8 T cells in ankylosing spondylitis. A single record per CDR3 protein comes from TCRdb applying MiXCR to the 5' RACE reads. This sample has 340,000 or so distinct CDR3 sequences, with approximately 14% found just once. Source material: blood, either unsorted or a sorted T cell fraction (not recorded which). The receptors were gathered from a male donor with ankylosing spondylitis or in good health (not recorded which). CDR3s include the opening cysteine and the closing phenylalanine or tryptophan. The D gene is left open where the match is weak. Size tells how often a clone was seen (once, few, many) or the class of an expanded clone, and some rows leave it out.

J: TRBJ2-1; V: TRBV30; D: TRBD2; size: NA; CDR3: CAWSGLAGDEQFF; DNA: TGTGCCTGGAGTGGTTTAGCGGGAGATGAGCAGTTCTTC
J: TRBJ2-2; V: TRBV20-1; D: NA; size: NA; CDR3: CSARAPEGTGELFF; DNA: TGCAGTGCTAGGGCCCCGGAGGGCACCGGGGAGCTGTTTTTT
J: TRBJ2-2; V: TRBV5-1; D: TRBD1; size: few; CDR3: CASRLATGVPGELFF; DNA: TGCGCCAGCAGACTCGCGACAGGGGTCCCCGGGGAGCTGTTTTTT
J: TRBJ1-2; V: TRBV12-3/TRBV12-4; D: NA; size: few; CDR3: CASRRQGLGGDYGYTF; DNA: TGTGCCAGCAGAAGGCAGGGTTTAGGCGGCGACTATGGCTACACCTTC
J: TRBJ2-2; V: TRBV4-1; D: NA; size: NA; CDR3: CASSQEGISNTGELFF; DNA: TGCGCCAGCAGCCAAGAAGGGATCTCTAACACCGGGGAGCTGTTTTTT
J: TRBJ1-4; V: TRBV7-9; D: NA; size: NA; CDR3: CASEQPTNEKLFF; DNA: TGTGCCAGCGAACAGCCAACTAATGAAAAACTGTTTTTT
J: TRBJ2-1; V: TRBV9; D: NA; size: NA; CDR3: CASSLQGLPDEQFF; DNA: TGTGCCAGCAGCCTACAGGGACTACCTGATGAGCAGTTCTTC
J: TRBJ1-5; V: TRBV5-5; D: TRBD1; size: NA; CDR3: CASSRDRARAQHF; DNA: TGTGCCAGCAGCCGGGACAGGGCGAGAGCCCAGCATTTT
J: TRBJ1-2; V: TRBV3-1; D: NA; size: many; CDR3: CASSQVLVGYTF; DNA: TGTGCCAGCAGCCAAGTACTCGTGGGCTACACCTTC
J: TRBJ1-2; V: TRBV2; D: NA; size: few; CDR3: CASRAYGYTF; DNA: TGTGCCAGCAGGGCCTATGGCTACACCTTC
J: TRBJ1-1; V: TRBV7-2; D: NA; size: NA; CDR3: CASSLGQEWSTEAFF; DNA: TGTGCCAGCAGCTTAGGACAGGAGTGGAGCACTGAAGCTTTCTTT
J: TRBJ2-6; V: TRBV12-3/TRBV12-4; D: TRBD1; size: NA; CDR3: CASSFRDRGIFWANVLTF; DNA: TGTGCCAGCAGTTTCCGGGACAGGGGCATTTTCTGGGCCAACGTCCTGACTTTC
J: TRBJ2-7; V: TRBV5-1; D: TRBD2; size: NA; CDR3: CASSWSGGGEQYF; DNA: TGCGCCAGCAGCTGGAGCGGGGGGGGCGAGCAGTACTTC
J: TRBJ1-1; V: TRBV3-1; D: NA; size: NA; CDR3: CASSLLNTEASF; DNA: TGTGCCAGCAGCCTCTTGAACACTGAAGCTTCCTTT
J: TRBJ2-1; V: TRBV12-3/TRBV12-4; D: TRBD2; size: NA; CDR3: CASSLDRGGKYNEQFF; DNA: TGTGCCAGCAGTTTAGATCGGGGGGGTAAATACAATGAGCAGTTCTTC
J: TRBJ2-1; V: TRBV5-1; D: NA; size: NA; CDR3: CASSPPAGSRDEQFF; DNA: TGCGCCAGCAGCCCCCCGGCGGGGTCTAGGGATGAGCAGTTCTTC
J: TRBJ2-7; V: TRBV7-9; D: NA; size: NA; CDR3: CASSLVENSHEQYF; DNA: TGTGCCAGCAGCTTAGTGGAGAACAGTCACGAGCAGTACTTC
J: TRBJ2-1; V: TRBV20-1; D: NA; size: many; CDR3: CSARKAGTVYNEQFF; DNA: TGCAGTGCTAGAAAGGCAGGGACCGTTTACAATGAGCAGTTCTTC
J: TRBJ1-6; V: TRBV20-1; D: TRBD1; size: NA; CDR3: CSAREGQGLHF; DNA: TGCAGTGCTAGAGAGGGACAGGGGCTCCACTTT
J: TRBJ2-1; V: TRBV7-2; D: TRBD1; size: NA; CDR3: CASSLTGTGYYNEQFF; DNA: TGTGCCAGCAGCTTAACCGGGACAGGTTATTACAATGAGCAGTTCTTC
J: TRBJ2-7; V: TRBV5-1; D: NA; size: few; CDR3: CASGSDRPYEQYF; DNA: TGCGCCAGCGGATCGGACAGACCCTACGAGCAGTACTTC
J: TRBJ1-2; V: TRBV11-2; D: NA; size: once; CDR3: CASSLDNPYGYTF; DNA: TGTGCCAGCAGCTTAGACAACCCCTATGGCTACACCTTC
J: TRBJ2-7; V: TRBV30; D: TRBD1; size: NA; CDR3: CAWSSKGQGGYEQYF; DNA: TGTGCCTGGAGTTCCAAAGGACAGGGTGGCTACGAGCAGTACTTC
J: TRBJ1-1; V: TRBV20-1; D: TRBD1; size: few; CDR3: CSARIGGANTEAFF; DNA: TGCAGTGCTAGAATAGGGGGCGCGAACACTGAAGCTTTCTTT
J: TRBJ1-1; V: TRBV29-1; D: NA; size: NA; CDR3: CSVRQGDMNTEAFF; DNA: TGCAGCGTTCGCCAGGGCGACATGAACACTGAAGCTTTCTTT
J: TRBJ2-7; V: TRBV29-1; D: NA; size: NA; CDR3: CSALARDYEQYF; DNA: TGCAGCGCCCTGGCCAGGGACTACGAGCAGTACTTC
J: TRBJ2-7; V: TRBV6-1; D: NA; size: many; CDR3: CASKSGQMASEQYF; DNA: TGTGCCAGCAAATCGGGGCAGATGGCCTCCGAGCAGTACTTC
J: TRBJ2-7; V: TRBV15; D: NA; size: NA; CDR3: CATSRPAGYEQYF; DNA: TGTGCCACCAGCAGACCTGCGGGATACGAGCAGTACTTC
J: TRBJ2-1; V: TRBV7-8; D: NA; size: NA; CDR3: CASIWRGGSSYNEQFF; DNA: TGTGCCAGCATCTGGAGGGGGGGTAGCTCCTACAATGAGCAGTTCTTC
J: TRBJ2-3; V: TRBV20-1; D: NA; size: few; CDR3: CSAQSQPTDTQYF; DNA: TGCAGTGCTCAGAGCCAACCCACAGATACGCAGTATTTT
J: TRBJ2-7; V: TRBV2; D: TRBD1; size: few; CDR3: CASSPRATGGYEQYF; DNA: TGTGCCAGCAGTCCTCGAGCGACAGGGGGATACGAGCAGTACTTC
J: TRBJ2-7; V: TRBV5-1; D: NA; size: few; CDR3: CASSKGPPRSSYEQYF; DNA: TGCGCCAGCAGCAAAGGTCCCCCGAGGAGCTCCTACGAGCAGTACTTC
J: TRBJ2-3; V: TRBV15; D: NA; size: few; CDR3: CATSSLRDTRTDTQYF; DNA: TGTGCCACCAGCAGCCTCCGGGACACTCGCACAGATACGCAGTATTTT
J: TRBJ1-5; V: TRBV18; D: NA; size: NA; CDR3: CASSLNPPMQVNQPQHF; DNA: TGTGCCAGCTCACTTAACCCTCCCATGCAGGTCAATCAGCCCCAGCATTTT
J: TRBJ1-4; V: TRBV7-9; D: NA; size: NA; CDR3: CASSQDFLNEKLFF; DNA: TGTGCCAGCAGCCAAGACTTTCTGAATGAAAAACTGTTTTTT
J: TRBJ2-1; V: TRBV5-1; D: NA; size: NA; CDR3: CASSQGEREQFF; DNA: TGCGCCAGCAGCCAAGGCGAGAGGGAGCAGTTCTTC
J: TRBJ1-1; V: TRBV5-1; D: TRBD1; size: many; CDR3: CASSAGQGVNTEAFF; DNA: TGCGCCAGCAGCGCCGGACAGGGAGTGAACACTGAAGCTTTCTTT
J: TRBJ1-2; V: TRBV29-1; D: TRBD1; size: NA; CDR3: CSVGRGRDYGYTF; DNA: TGCAGCGTTGGCAGGGGGCGAGACTATGGCTACACCTTC
J: TRBJ2-1; V: TRBV20-1; D: NA; size: NA; CDR3: CSAKGPLSGLNYNEQFF; DNA: TGCAGTGCTAAGGGCCCCCTAAGCGGGCTGAACTACAATGAGCAGTTCTTC
J: TRBJ2-5; V: TRBV4-2; D: NA; size: NA; CDR3: CASSQGQTREKETQYF; DNA: TGTGCCAGCAGCCAAGGGCAGACTAGGGAAAAAGAGACCCAGTACTTC
J: TRBJ1-4; V: TRBV20-1; D: NA; size: few; CDR3: CSARYTGEKLFF; DNA: TGCAGTGCTAGATATACTGGCGAAAAACTGTTTTTT
J: TRBJ1-6; V: TRBV2; D: NA; size: few; CDR3: CASTLEGNSPLHF; DNA: TGTGCCAGCACCCTGGAGGGCAATTCACCCCTCCACTTT
J: TRBJ2-2; V: TRBV3-1; D: TRBD2; size: NA; CDR3: CASSQGLAGRTGELFF; DNA: TGTGCCAGCAGCCAAGGGCTAGCGGGGAGAACCGGGGAGCTGTTTTTT
J: TRBJ2-7; V: TRBV10-3; D: TRBD2; size: many; CDR3: CAISVPPTSGTSYEQYF; DNA: TGTGCCATCAGTGTACCCCCCACTAGCGGGACCTCTTACGAGCAGTACTTC
J: TRBJ2-1; V: TRBV5-1; D: TRBD2; size: NA; CDR3: CASSYSGTSGSSYNEQFF; DNA: TGCGCCAGCAGCTACTCCGGGACTAGCGGGAGCTCCTACAATGAGCAGTTCTTC
J: TRBJ2-7; V: TRBV20-1; D: TRBD1; size: many; CDR3: CSATEEQGAREQYF; DNA: TGCAGTGCTACTGAGGAACAGGGGGCGCGGGAGCAGTACTTC
J: TRBJ2-7; V: TRBV7-2; D: NA; size: NA; CDR3: CASSGDPRSYEQYF; DNA: TGTGCCAGCAGCGGGGACCCACGTTCGTACGAGCAGTACTTC
J: TRBJ1-2; V: TRBV6-1; D: NA; size: NA; CDR3: CASSELVGHGYTF; DNA: TGTGCCAGCAGTGAACTTGTTGGCCATGGCTACACCTTC
J: TRBJ2-4; V: TRBV20-1; D: TRBD2; size: few; CDR3: CSVLGLAKAKNIQYF; DNA: TGCAGCGTGCTAGGACTAGCGAAGGCCAAAAACATTCAGTACTTC
J: TRBJ1-2; V: TRBV5-1; D: TRBD1; size: many; CDR3: CASSSLDRRDGYTF; DNA: TGCGCCAGCAGCTCTTTGGACAGGAGGGATGGCTACACCTTC
J: TRBJ1-2; V: TRBV19; D: NA; size: many; CDR3: CASSIVGNYGYTF; DNA: TGTGCCAGTAGTATAGTTGGTAACTATGGCTACACCTTC
J: TRBJ2-1; V: TRBV7-9; D: NA; size: NA; CDR3: CASSLRLGGVYNEQFF; DNA: TGTGCCAGCAGCCTCCGACTAGGAGGAGTCTACAATGAGCAGTTCTTC
J: TRBJ1-4; V: TRBV12-3/TRBV12-4; D: NA; size: few; CDR3: CASTQWGGKGEKLFF; DNA: TGTGCCAGCACCCAATGGGGGGGGAAGGGTGAAAAACTGTTTTTT
J: TRBJ2-4; V: TRBV12-3/TRBV12-4; D: TRBD2; size: few; CDR3: CASTQSASGNIQYF; DNA: TGTGCCAGCACCCAGAGTGCTAGCGGAAACATTCAGTACTTC